This note documents a single TCR beta chain sequence. The antigen is unknown. Between the trimmed V and J ends, which lost 0 bases and 4 bases, there was a span of 10 bases. Germline CDR1 SGHNT, CDR2 YYREEE (reference sequence). The CDR3 runs to 14 residues. This specimen belongs to a study of cytomegalovirus exposure and HLA in healthy donors. Turning to the study itself: Falling in the Caucasian-associated ancestry cluster were less than 85% of approximately 410 genotyped donors. Findings and caveats of the study: Most sequenced TCRs were rare (though some public TCRs occurred in many donors). Testing in vitro showed three CMV-associated chains specific for CMV antigens.

PCR used 60 Vbeta primers and 13 Jbeta primers. Authors' data handling: Approximately 12 million of the 75 million to 95 million unique TCR beta chains counted in a later analysis were shared. Data came from immunoSEQ multiplex PCR; TCRdb stores just in-frame clones and leaves some out. V and J calls and clone size are given by that table; D and trimming were obtained from the DNA. The sample has some 120,000 clones, 80% seen once. The sample consisted of PBMCs. V gene TRBV5-4 combines with J gene TRBJ2-5; possibly TRBD1 for D (5 bases). This receptor was obtained from a male donor in good health and CMV-seronegative. As DNA, the CDR3 is TGTGCCAGCAGCTTGGTAGGGCAGGGAGAGACCCAGTACTTC. Translating gives CASSLVGQGETQYF.